The clone carrying this T cell receptor (beta chain) was recorded a few times. What it binds is not known. The TCR beta CDR3 regions underwent amplification using RNA transcripts as the source. The HTBI set primed first-round TCR CDR3 RT-PCR. TCRdb itself ran the multiplex PCR reads through MiXCR, one entry per CDR3 protein. Of almost 600,000 distinct CDR3 sequences in the sample, roughly 50% were seen once. Graves' hyperthyroidism was deemed stable given no ophthalmopathy progression within 18 months. This specimen belongs to a study of T cells in Graves' hyperthyroidism and ophthalmopathy. V dropped 3 bases and J dropped 11 bases, with 8 bases sitting between them. Germline V CDR1 and CDR2: SGHTA, FQGNSA. The CDR3 runs to 11 residues. Study conclusions and caveats: Ophthalmopathy onset followed model prediction by a median approximately 5.9 months. The blood repertoire included most of the expanded thyroid clonotypes above 0.001.

The chain recombines TRBV7-2 with TRBJ1-5; no definite D call. The sequence was obtained from a woman between 18 and 30 years old with Graves' hyperthyroidism. The sample was peripheral blood or thyroid tissue (not recorded which). In DNA form, the CDR3 reads TGTGCCAGCAGCTTCAGTGAGACCCAGCATTTT. It specifies CASSFSETQHF.